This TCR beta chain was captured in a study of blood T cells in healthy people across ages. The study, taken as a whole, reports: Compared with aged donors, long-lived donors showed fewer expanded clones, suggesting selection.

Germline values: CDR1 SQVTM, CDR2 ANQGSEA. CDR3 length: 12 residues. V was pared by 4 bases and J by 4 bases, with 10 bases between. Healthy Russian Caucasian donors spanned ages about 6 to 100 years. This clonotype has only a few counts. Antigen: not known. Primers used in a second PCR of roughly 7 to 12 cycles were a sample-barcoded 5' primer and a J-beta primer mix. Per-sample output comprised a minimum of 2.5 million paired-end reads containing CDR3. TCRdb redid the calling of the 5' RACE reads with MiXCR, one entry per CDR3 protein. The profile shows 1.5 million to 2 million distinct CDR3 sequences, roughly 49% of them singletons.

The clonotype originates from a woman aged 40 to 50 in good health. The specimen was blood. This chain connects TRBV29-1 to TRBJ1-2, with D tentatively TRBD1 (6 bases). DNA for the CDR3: TGCAGCGTTGCCCAGGGGCCCTATGGCTACACCTTC. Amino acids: CSVAQGPYGYTF. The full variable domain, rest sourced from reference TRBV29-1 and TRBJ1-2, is SAVISQKPSRDICQRGTSLTIQCQVDSQVTMMFWYRQQPGQSLTLIATANQGSEATYESGFVIDKFPISRPNLTFSTLTVSNMSPEDSSIYLCSVAQGPYGYTFGSGTRLTVV.